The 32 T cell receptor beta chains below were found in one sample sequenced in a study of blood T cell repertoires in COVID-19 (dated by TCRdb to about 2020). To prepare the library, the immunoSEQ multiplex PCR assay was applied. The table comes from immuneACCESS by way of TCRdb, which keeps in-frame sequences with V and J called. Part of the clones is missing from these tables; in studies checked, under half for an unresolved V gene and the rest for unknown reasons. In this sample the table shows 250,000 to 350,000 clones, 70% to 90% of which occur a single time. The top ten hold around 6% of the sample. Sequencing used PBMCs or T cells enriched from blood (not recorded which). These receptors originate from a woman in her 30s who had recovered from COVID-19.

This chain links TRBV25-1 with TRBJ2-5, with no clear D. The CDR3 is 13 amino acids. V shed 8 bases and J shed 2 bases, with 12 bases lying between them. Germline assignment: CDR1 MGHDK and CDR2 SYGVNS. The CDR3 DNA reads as TGTGCCAGCCGACTTAGCCCGCAAGAGACCCAGTACTTC. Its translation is CASRLSPQETQYF. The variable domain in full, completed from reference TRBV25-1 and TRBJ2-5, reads EADIYQTPRYLVIGTGKKITLECSQTMGHDKMYWYQQDPGMELHLIHYSYGVNSTEKGDLSSESTVSRIRTEHFPLTLESARPSHTSQYLCASRLSPQETQYFGPGTRLLVL.

CDR3 protein: CASSRTGGNQPQHF. The CDR3 region has the DNA TGTGCCAGTAGTAGGACAGGGGGCAATCAGCCCCAGCATTTT. J is TRBJ1-5 and V is TRBV19; 9 positions agree with TRBD1. Trimming took 4 bases from V and 2 from J; bases not matched to a gene: 0. CDR3 length: 14 residues. CDR1 is LNHDA and CDR2 is SQIVND in the germline V gene (reference sequence).

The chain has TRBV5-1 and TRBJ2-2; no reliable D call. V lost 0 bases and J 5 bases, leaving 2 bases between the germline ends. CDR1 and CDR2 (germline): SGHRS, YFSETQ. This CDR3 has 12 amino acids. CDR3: CASSLATGELFF. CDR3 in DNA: TGCGCCAGCAGCTTGGCAACCGGGGAGCTGTTTTTT. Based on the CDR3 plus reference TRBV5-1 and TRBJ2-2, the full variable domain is KAGVTQTPRYLIKTRGQQVTLSCSPISGHRSVSWYQQTPGQGLQFLFEYFSETQRNKGNFPGRFSGRQFSNSRSEMNVSTLELGDSALYLCASSLATGELFFGEGSRLTVL.

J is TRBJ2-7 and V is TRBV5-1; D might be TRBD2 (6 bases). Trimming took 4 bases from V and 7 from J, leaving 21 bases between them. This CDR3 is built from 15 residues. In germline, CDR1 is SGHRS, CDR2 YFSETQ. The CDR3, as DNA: TGCGCCAGCAGCGGATCCGGGACGGGACGGGAGGAGCAGTACTTC. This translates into CASSGSGTGREEQYF.

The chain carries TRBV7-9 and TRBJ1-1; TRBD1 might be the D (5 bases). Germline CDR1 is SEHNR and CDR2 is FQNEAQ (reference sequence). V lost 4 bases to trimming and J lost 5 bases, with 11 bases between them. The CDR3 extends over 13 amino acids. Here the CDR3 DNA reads TGTGCCAGCAGCTCCCCGGGGGGTACTGAAGCTTTCTTT. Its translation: CASSSPGGTEAFF.

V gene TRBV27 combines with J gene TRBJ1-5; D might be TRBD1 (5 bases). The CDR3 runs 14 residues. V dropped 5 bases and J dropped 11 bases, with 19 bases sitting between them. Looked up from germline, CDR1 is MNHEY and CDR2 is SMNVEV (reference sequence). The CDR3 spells CASSPGRGTLAQHF. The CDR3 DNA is TGTGCCAGCAGTCCGGGACGGGGGACGTTGGCCCAGCATTTT.

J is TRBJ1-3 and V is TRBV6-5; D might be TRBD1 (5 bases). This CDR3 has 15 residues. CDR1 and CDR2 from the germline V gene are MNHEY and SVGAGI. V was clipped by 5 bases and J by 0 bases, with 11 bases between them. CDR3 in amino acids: CASSRGTGSGNTIYF. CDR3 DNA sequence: TGTGCCAGCAGTCGGGGGACGGGCTCTGGAAACACCATATATTTT.

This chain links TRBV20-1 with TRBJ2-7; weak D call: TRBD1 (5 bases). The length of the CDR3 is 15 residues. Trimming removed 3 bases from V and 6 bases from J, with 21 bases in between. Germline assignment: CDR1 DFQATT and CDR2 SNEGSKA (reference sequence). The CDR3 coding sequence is TGCAGTGCTAGTCTCTCCCCCGCAGGGCGAGGCGAGCAGTACTTC. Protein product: CSASLSPAGRGEQYF.

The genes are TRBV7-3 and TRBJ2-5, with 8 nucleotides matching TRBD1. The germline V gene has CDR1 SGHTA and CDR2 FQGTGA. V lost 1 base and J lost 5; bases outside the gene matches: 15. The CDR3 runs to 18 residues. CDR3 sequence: CASSLMGPAGGRWETQYF. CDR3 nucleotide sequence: TGTGCCAGCAGCTTAATGGGGCCCGCAGGGGGCCGGTGGGAGACCCAGTACTTC.

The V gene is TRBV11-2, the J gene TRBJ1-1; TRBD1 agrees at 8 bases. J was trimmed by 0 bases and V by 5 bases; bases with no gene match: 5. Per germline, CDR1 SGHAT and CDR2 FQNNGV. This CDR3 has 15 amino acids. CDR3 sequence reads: CASSPGQGMNTEAFF. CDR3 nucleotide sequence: TGTGCCAGCAGCCCAGGACAGGGCATGAACACTGAAGCTTTCTTT. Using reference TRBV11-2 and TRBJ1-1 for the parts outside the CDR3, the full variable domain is EAGVAQSPRYKIIEKRQSVAFWCNPISGHATLYWYQQILGQGPKLLIQFQNNGVVDDSQLPKDRFSAERLKGVDSTLKIQPAKLEDSAVYLCASSPGQGMNTEAFFGQGTRLTVV.

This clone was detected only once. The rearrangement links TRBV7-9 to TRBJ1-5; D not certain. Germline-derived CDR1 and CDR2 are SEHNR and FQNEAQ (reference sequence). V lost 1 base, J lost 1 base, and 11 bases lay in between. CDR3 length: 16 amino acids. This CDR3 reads CASSLGLGESNQPQHF. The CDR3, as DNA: TGTGCCAGCAGCTTAGGGTTGGGAGAAAGCAATCAGCCCCAGCATTTT.

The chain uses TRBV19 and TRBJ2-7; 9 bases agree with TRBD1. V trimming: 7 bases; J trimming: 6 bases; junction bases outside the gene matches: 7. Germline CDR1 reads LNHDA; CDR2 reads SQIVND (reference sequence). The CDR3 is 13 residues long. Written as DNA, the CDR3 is TGTGCCAGTACCGTGACAGGGGGGTCCGAGCAGTACTTC. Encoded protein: CASTVTGGSEQYF.

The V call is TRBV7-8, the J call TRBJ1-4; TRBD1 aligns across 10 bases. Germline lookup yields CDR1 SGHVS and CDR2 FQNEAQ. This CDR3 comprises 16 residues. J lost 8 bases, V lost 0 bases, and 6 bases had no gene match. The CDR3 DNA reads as TGTGCCAGCAGCTTAGCGGGACAGGGGAGGTGGGAAAAACTGTTTTTT. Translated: CASSLAGQGRWEKLFF.

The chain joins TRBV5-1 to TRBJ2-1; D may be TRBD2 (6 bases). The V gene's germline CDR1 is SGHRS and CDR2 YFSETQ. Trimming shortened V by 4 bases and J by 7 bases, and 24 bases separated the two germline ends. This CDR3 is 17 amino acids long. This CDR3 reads CASSRQTPGLQSNEQFF. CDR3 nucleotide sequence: TGCGCCAGCAGCCGACAAACCCCGGGACTCCAGTCTAATGAGCAGTTCTTC.

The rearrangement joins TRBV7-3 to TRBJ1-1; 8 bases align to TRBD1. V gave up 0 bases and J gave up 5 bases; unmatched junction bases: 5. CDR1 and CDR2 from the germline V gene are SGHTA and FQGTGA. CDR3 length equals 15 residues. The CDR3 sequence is CASSLTSDRGTEAFF. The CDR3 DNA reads TGTGCCAGCAGCTTAACGTCCGACAGGGGAACTGAAGCTTTCTTT.

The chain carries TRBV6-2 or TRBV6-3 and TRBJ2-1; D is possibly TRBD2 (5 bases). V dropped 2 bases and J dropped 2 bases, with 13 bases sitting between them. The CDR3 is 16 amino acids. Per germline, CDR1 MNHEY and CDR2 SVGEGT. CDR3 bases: TGTGCCAGCAGTTACCCCCGAGGGCGCGCCTACAATGAGCAGTTCTTC. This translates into CASSYPRGRAYNEQFF.

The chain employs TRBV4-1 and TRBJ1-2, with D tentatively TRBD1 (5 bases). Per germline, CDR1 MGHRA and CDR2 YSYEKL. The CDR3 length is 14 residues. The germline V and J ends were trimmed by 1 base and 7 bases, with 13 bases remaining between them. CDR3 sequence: CASSQVPGLGGYTF. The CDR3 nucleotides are TGCGCCAGCAGCCAAGTACCAGGGCTCGGTGGCTACACCTTC.

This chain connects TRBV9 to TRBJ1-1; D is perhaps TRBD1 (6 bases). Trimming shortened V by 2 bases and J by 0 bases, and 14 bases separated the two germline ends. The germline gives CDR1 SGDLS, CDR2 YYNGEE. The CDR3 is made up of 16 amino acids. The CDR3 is CASSVAAGAMNTEAFF. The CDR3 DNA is TGTGCCAGCAGCGTGGCGGCAGGGGCCATGAACACTGAAGCTTTCTTT.

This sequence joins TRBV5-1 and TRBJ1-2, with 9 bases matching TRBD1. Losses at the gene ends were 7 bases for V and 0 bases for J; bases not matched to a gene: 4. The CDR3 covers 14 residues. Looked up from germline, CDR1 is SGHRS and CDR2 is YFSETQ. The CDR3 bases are TGCGCCAGCGGACAGGGGACCTCTAACTATGGCTACACCTTC. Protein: CASGQGTSNYGYTF.

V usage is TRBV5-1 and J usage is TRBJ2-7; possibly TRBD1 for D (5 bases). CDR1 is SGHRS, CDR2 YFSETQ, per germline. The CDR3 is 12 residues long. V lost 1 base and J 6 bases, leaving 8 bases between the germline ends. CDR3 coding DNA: TGCGCCAGCAGCTTGCTAGGGGTCGAGCAGTACTTC. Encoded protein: CASSLLGVEQYF.

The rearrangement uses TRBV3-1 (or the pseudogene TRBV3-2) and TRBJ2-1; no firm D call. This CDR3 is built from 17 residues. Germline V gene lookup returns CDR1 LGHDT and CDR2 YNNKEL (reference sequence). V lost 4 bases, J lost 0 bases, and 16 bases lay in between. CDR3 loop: CASSLDGGQSSYNEQFF. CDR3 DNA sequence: TGTGCCAGCAGCCTAGATGGCGGCCAGAGCTCCTACAATGAGCAGTTCTTC.

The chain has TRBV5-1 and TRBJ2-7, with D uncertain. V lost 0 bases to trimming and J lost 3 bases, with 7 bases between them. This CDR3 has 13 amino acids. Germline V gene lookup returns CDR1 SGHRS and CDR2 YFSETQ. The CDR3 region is CASSLAVGYEQYF. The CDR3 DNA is TGCGCCAGCAGCTTGGCGGTCGGCTACGAGCAGTACTTC.

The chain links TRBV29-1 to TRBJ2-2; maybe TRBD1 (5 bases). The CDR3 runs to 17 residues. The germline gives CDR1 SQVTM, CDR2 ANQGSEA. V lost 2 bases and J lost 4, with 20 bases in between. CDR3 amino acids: CSVEMAVAGPGTGELFF. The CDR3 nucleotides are TGCAGCGTTGAAATGGCGGTCGCAGGGCCGGGCACCGGGGAGCTGTTTTTT.

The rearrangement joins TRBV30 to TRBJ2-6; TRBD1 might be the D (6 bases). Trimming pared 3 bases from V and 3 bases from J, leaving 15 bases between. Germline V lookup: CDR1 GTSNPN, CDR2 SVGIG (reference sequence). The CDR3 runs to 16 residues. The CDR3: CAWRATGLSGANVLTF. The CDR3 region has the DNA TGTGCCTGGAGGGCAACAGGGTTAAGTGGGGCCAACGTCCTGACTTTC. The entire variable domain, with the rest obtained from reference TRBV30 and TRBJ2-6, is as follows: SQTIHQWPATLVQPVGSPLSLECTVEGTSNPNLYWYRQAAGRGLQLLFYSVGIGQISSEVPQNLSASRPQDRQFILSSKKLLLSDSGFYLCAWRATGLSGANVLTFGAGSRLTVL.

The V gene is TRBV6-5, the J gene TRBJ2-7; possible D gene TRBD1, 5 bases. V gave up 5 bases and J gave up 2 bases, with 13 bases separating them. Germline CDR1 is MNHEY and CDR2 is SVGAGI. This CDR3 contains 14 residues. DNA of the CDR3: TGTGCCAGCAGTCTACTTTGGGGCCCCTACGAGCAGTACTTC. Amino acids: CASSLLWGPYEQYF.

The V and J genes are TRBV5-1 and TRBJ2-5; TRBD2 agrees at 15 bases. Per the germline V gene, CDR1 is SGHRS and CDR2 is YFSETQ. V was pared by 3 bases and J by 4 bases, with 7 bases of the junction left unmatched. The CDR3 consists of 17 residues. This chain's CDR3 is CASSWGLAGGRVETQYF. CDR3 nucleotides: TGCGCCAGCAGCTGGGGACTAGCGGGGGGCCGGGTAGAGACCCAGTACTTC.

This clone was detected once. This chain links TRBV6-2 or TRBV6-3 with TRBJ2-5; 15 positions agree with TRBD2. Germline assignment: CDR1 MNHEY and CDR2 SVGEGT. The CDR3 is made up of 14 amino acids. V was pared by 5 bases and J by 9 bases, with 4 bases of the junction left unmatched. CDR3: CASSRTSGGGPQYF. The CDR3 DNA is TGTGCCAGCAGTAGGACTAGCGGGGGGGGTCCCCAGTACTTC.

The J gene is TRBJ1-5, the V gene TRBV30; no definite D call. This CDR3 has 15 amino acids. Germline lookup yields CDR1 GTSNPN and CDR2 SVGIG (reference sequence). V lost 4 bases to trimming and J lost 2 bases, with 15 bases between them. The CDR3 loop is CAWTQSRGGNQPQHF. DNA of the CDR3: TGTGCCTGGACCCAGTCCCGGGGTGGCAATCAGCCCCAGCATTTT.

The CDR3 DNA sequence: TGTGCCAGCAGCCCCGGGAGATCCAACGGCCCAAGTTTGGAGACCCAGTACTTC. This gives the protein CASSPGRSNGPSLETQYF. The rearrangement joins TRBV2 to TRBJ2-5; TRBD2 might be the D (6 bases). The CDR3 spans 18 residues. Germline V gives CDR1 SNHLY, CDR2 FYNNEI. Deletions cut 6 bases from V and 5 bases from J, with 28 bases between.

CDR3 amino acids: CASSQGGGPRGQPQHF. The CDR3 DNA sequence: TGTGCCAGCAGCCAGGGAGGGGGACCTAGGGGCCAGCCCCAGCATTTT. The chain employs TRBV3-1 (or the pseudogene TRBV3-2) and TRBJ1-5, with D possibly being TRBD1 (6 bases). CDR1 and CDR2 from the germline V gene are LGHDT and YNNKEL (reference sequence). Between the trimmed V and J ends, which lost 3 bases and 7 bases, there was a span of 19 bases. This CDR3 is 16 amino acids long.

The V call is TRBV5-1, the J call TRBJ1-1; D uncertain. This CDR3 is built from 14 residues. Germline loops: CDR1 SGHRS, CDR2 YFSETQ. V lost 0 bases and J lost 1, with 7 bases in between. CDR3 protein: CASSLESGNTEAFF. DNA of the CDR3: TGCGCCAGCAGCTTGGAATCAGGGAACACTGAAGCTTTCTTT.

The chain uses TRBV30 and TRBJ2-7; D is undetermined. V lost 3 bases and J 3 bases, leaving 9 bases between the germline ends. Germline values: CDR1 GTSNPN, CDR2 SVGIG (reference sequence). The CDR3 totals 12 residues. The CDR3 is CAWRSGNYEQYF. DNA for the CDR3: TGTGCCTGGAGGTCGGGTAACTACGAGCAGTACTTC.